Following are 13 T cell receptor beta chains from one sample sequenced in a study of T cell responses to AZD1222 COVID-19 vaccine. Sequencing was performed with immunoSEQ multiplex PCR; in TCRdb, only in-frame clones are kept and a portion is missing. The table lists about 150,000 clones, 75% to 90% of them singletons, with approximately 6.9% in the top ten. This material consisted of peripheral blood, taken on day 0 of AZD1222 vaccination. These receptors all come from an adult in good health.

This clone has just one count. This chain joins TRBV6-1 and TRBJ2-3; D possibly uses TRBD1 or TRBD2 (6 bases each). The V end was cut by 3 bases, the J end by 3 bases, with 16 bases between. There are 16 residues in the CDR3. The germline CDR1 and CDR2 sequences are MNHNS and SASEGT. CDR3 loop: CASSDQMGGTTDTQYF. The CDR3 bases are TGTGCCAGCAGTGACCAGATGGGCGGGACAACAGATACGCAGTATTTT.

The V call is TRBV5-5, the J call TRBJ1-5, with D uncertain. V lost 1 base to trimming and J lost 3 bases, with 17 bases between them. Germline loops: CDR1 SGHKS, CDR2 YYEKEE (reference sequence). This CDR3 is 17 amino acids long. The CDR3 region is CASSLTSSSLANQPQHF. The CDR3 nucleotides are TGTGCCAGCAGCTTGACGAGCTCGTCCCTTGCCAATCAGCCCCAGCATTTT. The entire variable domain, with the rest obtained from reference TRBV5-5 and TRBJ1-5, is as follows: DAGVTQSPTHLIKTRGQQVTLRCSPISGHKSVSWYQQVLGQGPQFIFQYYEKEERGRGNFPDRFSARQFPNYSSELNVNALLLGDSALYLCASSLTSSSLANQPQHFGDGTRLSIL.

In regard to this clone: One end of the junction is discordant with germline, which a read error may explain. V gene TRBV7-9 combines with J gene TRBJ1-1; D unresolved. The germline V gene encodes CDR1 SEHNR and CDR2 FQNEAQ (reference sequence). The CDR3 sequence is 9 residues long. CDR3 bases: TGTGCCAGCTCCGAGTCTGCGTGCTTT. It specifies CASSESACF.

The rearrangement links TRBV3-1 (or the pseudogene TRBV3-2) to TRBJ2-6; TRBD1 matches 7 bases. J gave up 3 bases and V 3 bases, and 5 bases lay outside the gene matches. Germline V gene data show CDR1 as LGHDT and CDR2 as YNNKEL (reference sequence). The CDR3 is 16 residues long. In DNA, the CDR3 is TGTGCCAGCAGCCATGACAGGGTTTATGGGGCCAACGTCCTGACTTTC. Its protein product is CASSHDRVYGANVLTF.

The V and J genes are TRBV19 and TRBJ2-2, with D possibly being TRBD1 (5 bases). Germline V gene sequence: CDR1 LNHDA, CDR2 SQIVND (reference sequence). Trimming stripped 5 bases from V and 1 base from J, with 11 bases between. The CDR3 consists of 15 residues. CDR3 region: CASSGARLNTGELFF. CDR3 bases: TGTGCCAGTAGTGGGGCGAGGCTGAACACCGGGGAGCTGTTTTTT.

V gene TRBV6-1 combines with J gene TRBJ2-7; TRBD1 matches at 7 bases. V trimming: 3 bases; J trimming: 6 bases; junction bases outside the gene matches: 2. This CDR3 region has 12 residues. Germline assignment: CDR1 MNHNS and CDR2 SASEGT. CDR3 region: CASSDGTAEQYF. The CDR3 nucleotides read TGTGCCAGCAGTGACGGGACAGCCGAGCAGTACTTC.

The chain uses TRBV4-1 and TRBJ1-4; D possibly corresponds to TRBD1 (5 bases). V was trimmed by 0 bases and J by 7 bases, leaving 12 bases between them. Germline assignment: CDR1 MGHRA and CDR2 YSYEKL. This CDR3 is 15 amino acids long. CDR3 DNA: TGCGCCAGCAGCCAAGATCCCAGGGAGGGTGAAAAACTGTTTTTT. Translation gives CASSQDPREGEKLFF.

V is TRBV3-1 (or the pseudogene TRBV3-2) and J is TRBJ1-4; D ambiguous. V lost 4 bases and J 1 base, leaving 10 bases between the germline ends. The CDR3 runs to 15 residues. Germline V lookup: CDR1 LGHDT, CDR2 YNNKEL (reference sequence). DNA of the CDR3: TGTGCCAGCAGCCTGGACCGAGAAACTAATGAAAAACTGTTTTTT. This codes for CASSLDRETNEKLFF.

J is TRBJ1-5 and V is TRBV7-8, with a weak D call TRBD1 (6 bases). V was trimmed by 1 base and J by 6 bases, leaving 13 bases between them. CDR1 and CDR2 (germline): SGHVS, FQNEAQ. CDR3 size: 15 residues. The CDR3 DNA is TGTGCCAGCAGCTTAGACAGGGTGACCAGTCAGCCCCAGCATTTT. Encoded protein: CASSLDRVTSQPQHF. The full variable domain, in which reference TRBV7-8 and TRBJ1-5 provide the parts outside the CDR3, is GAGVSQSPRYKVAKRGQDVALRCDPISGHVSLFWYQQALGQGPEFLTYFQNEAQLDKSGLPSDRFFAERPEGSVSTLKIQRTQQEDSAVYLCASSLDRVTSQPQHFGDGTRLSIL.

The chain uses TRBV7-6 and TRBJ2-1, with 13 bases lining up with TRBD2. The J segment lost 2 bases and the V segment lost 5 bases, leaving 0 bases of the junction unmatched. This CDR3 has 15 amino acids. Germline V gene data show CDR1 as SGHVS and CDR2 as FNYEAQ. CDR3 residues: CASSTSGGAYNEQFF. CDR3 sequence (DNA): TGTGCCAGCAGCACTAGCGGGGGGGCCTACAATGAGCAGTTCTTC.

The chain has TRBV7-3 and TRBJ2-3; D is ambiguous. V was cut by 1 base and J by 1 base, with 12 bases left in between. The CDR3 is 16 residues long. CDR1 is SGHTA, CDR2 FQGTGA, per germline. CDR3 region: CASSLMRRNGTDTQYF. In nucleotides, the CDR3 is TGTGCCAGCAGCTTAATGCGCAGAAACGGCACAGATACGCAGTATTTT.

The chain combines TRBV11-3 with TRBJ2-3; D is unclear. The CDR3 is 14 residues long. Trimming cost V 1 base and J 1 base, with 6 bases left between them. Per germline, CDR1 SGHNT and CDR2 YENEEA. Here the CDR3 reads CASSLGKRTDTQYF. CDR3 bases: TGTGCCAGCAGCTTAGGCAAACGCACAGATACGCAGTATTTT.

The rearrangement joins TRBV7-9 to TRBJ2-7, with a tentative D call TRBD1 (6 bases). Trimming left V 11 bases short and J 2 bases short, with 13 bases between. The CDR3 has 12 residues. The germline CDR1 and CDR2 sequences are SEHNR and FQNEAQ (reference sequence). Here the CDR3 reads CAPRRDTYEQYV. The CDR3 DNA reads TGTGCCCCACGCAGGGACACCTACGAGCAGTACGTC.